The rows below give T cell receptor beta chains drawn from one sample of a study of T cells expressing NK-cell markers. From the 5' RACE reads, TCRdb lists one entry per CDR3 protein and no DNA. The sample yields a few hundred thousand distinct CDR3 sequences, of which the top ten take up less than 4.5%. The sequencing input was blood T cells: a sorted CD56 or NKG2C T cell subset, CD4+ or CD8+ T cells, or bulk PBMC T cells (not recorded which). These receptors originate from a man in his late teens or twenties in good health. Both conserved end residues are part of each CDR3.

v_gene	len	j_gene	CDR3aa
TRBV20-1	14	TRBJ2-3	CSARRAGLTDTQYF
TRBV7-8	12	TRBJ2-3	CASSFGQDTQYF
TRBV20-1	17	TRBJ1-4	CSARDRSKQTTNEKLFF
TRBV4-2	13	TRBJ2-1	CASSQKLGNEQFF
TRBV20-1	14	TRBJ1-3	CSASGGISGNTIYF
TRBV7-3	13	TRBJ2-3	CASSFTREDTQYF
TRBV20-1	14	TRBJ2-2	CSASNDIGEFSLFF
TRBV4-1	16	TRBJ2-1	CASSQSPSGTDNEQFF
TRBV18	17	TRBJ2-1	CASSGLPPKQGTNEQFF
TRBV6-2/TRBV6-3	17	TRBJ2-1	CASSTPVAGTSYNEQFF
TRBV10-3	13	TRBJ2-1	CAISESYGTKQFF
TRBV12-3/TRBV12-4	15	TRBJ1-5	CASSLAGQGHQPQHF
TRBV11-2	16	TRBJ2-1	CASSGPGGPVTNEQFF
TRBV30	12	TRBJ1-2	CAWLRDADGYTF
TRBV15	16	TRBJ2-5	CATSKGTSGMAETQYF
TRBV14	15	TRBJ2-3	CASSQELREVNTQYF
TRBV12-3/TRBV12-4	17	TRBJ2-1	CASSLKEVTGFGNEQFF
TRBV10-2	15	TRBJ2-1	CASSESGLAANEQFF
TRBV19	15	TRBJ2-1	CASSRGVGERNEQFF
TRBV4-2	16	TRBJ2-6	CASSQEGATGANVLTF
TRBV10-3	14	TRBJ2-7	CAISLGTGNNEQYF
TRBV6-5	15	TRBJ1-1	CASSYSPGADTEAFF
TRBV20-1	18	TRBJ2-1	CSAAGLAGGRSSYNEQFF
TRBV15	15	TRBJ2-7	CATSPTSGAPYEQYF